Listed below are T cell receptor beta chains from one sample, sequenced in a study of blood T cell repertoires in COVID-19. TCRdb keeps only in-frame clones here, not all; method: immunoSEQ multiplex PCR. The sample lists 130,000 to 150,000 clones, approximately 81% occurring once. The sample comprised peripheral blood. The receptors come from a human donor in a cohort sampled during active COVID-19. Each CDR3 is given with its conserved first and last residue. The D gene is left open where the match is weak. Size values are once, few and many counts, or a class for expanded clones, and some rows have none.

clone_size	v_call	d_call	j_call	cdr3_nt	cdr3_aa
-	TRBV4-3	-	TRBJ1-2	TGCGCCAGCAGCCAGGGACAAGAAGCTAACTATGGCTACACCTTC	CASSQGQEANYGYTF
-	TRBV19	-	TRBJ2-7	TGTGCCAGTAGTCGGGTAGGGGTCTACGAGCAGTACTTC	CASSRVGVYEQYF
few	TRBV12-3/TRBV12-4	-	TRBJ2-7	TGTGCCAGCAGTCTGGGCAGGGCCTACGAGCAGTACTTC	CASSLGRAYEQYF
-	TRBV7-2	-	TRBJ2-7	TGTGCCAGCAGCTGGCCCTCGGGACACGGCGGGTACGAGCAGTACTTC	CASSWPSGHGGYEQYF
-	TRBV7-9	-	TRBJ2-1	TGTGCCAGCAGCTCGCCACCTTTAACAGGGATTGAGCAGTTCTTC	CASSSPPLTGIEQFF
-	TRBV5-4	-	TRBJ2-5	TGTGCCAGCAGCTCCCCCGCCGCGGGGGCGGGGACCCAGTACTTC	CASSSPAAGAGTQYF
-	TRBV28	-	TRBJ2-3	TGTGCCAGCAGTTTCGGAACAGGGATGGATACGCAGTATTTT	CASSFGTGMDTQYF
-	TRBV6-6	-	TRBJ1-2	TGTGCCAGCAGTTACCTGGGGGGGTCGGATGGCTACACCTTC	CASSYLGGSDGYTF
once	TRBV18	TRBD1	TRBJ1-1	TGTGCCAGCTCACCAAGGAACAGGGGGGCGGACACTGAAGCTTTCTTT	CASSPRNRGADTEAFF
-	TRBV28	TRBD1	TRBJ2-3	TGTGCCAGCAGTTTCGTCGAGACAGGGAGCACAGATACGCAGTATTTT	CASSFVETGSTDTQYF
-	TRBV7-3	-	TRBJ1-5	TGTGCCAGCTCTTTATCTAGCAATCAGCCCCAGCATTTT	CASSLSSNQPQHF
-	TRBV5-1	TRBD1	TRBJ1-6	TGCGCCAGCAGGGACGACAGGGTGAATTCCTATAATTCACCCCTCCACTTT	CASRDDRVNSYNSPLHF
-	TRBV19	-	TRBJ2-1	TGTGCCAGTAGCGAGAGGAATGAGCAGTTCTTC	CASSERNEQFF
-	TRBV5-8	-	TRBJ1-1	TGTGCCAGCAGCTTGTACAGGGATGGCACTGAAGCTTTCTTT	CASSLYRDGTEAFF
-	TRBV6-1	-	TRBJ1-5	TGTGCCAGCAGTGAGAGGGAAAGCTTCAATCAGCCCCAGCATTTT	CASSERESFNQPQHF